These 10 T cell receptor beta chains were all obtained from the same sample, sequenced in a study of blood T cells in healthy people across ages. Alongside a J-beta primer mix, a sample-barcoded 5' primer served in a second PCR lasting about 6 to 12 cycles. One entry per CDR3 protein results from TCRdb running MiXCR on the 5' RACE reads. In the table there are 630,000 or so distinct CDR3 sequences, roughly 32% of which are singletons. Source material: blood. These receptors were taken from an elderly woman in good health.

The sample holds many counts of this clonotype. The CDR3 DNA sequence: TGTGCCTGGAGTGTTTCTATCGGACTAGCGTTTGATGAGCAGTTCTTC. Its protein is CAWSVSIGLAFDEQFF. J is TRBJ2-1 and V is TRBV30, with TRBD2 matching over 9 bases. The CDR3 loop spans 16 amino acids. Germline CDR1 and CDR2: GTSNPN and SVGIG (reference sequence). J was trimmed by 8 bases and V by 0 bases; bases with no gene match: 11.

This clonotype has more than one count but fewer than ten. The chain uses TRBV7-6 and TRBJ2-3; TRBD2 is a possible D gene (5 bases). V shed 1 base and J shed 11 bases, with 10 bases lying between them. There are 12 residues in the CDR3. The germline V gene has CDR1 SGHVS and CDR2 FNYEAQ. The CDR3 DNA sequence: TGTGCCAGCAGCTTAGTCGGGGAAATGCAGTATTTT. Encoded protein: CASSLVGEMQYF.

V usage is TRBV7-2 and J usage is TRBJ2-5; D might be TRBD2 (7 bases). V lost 5 bases and J 10 bases, leaving 23 bases between the germline ends. This CDR3 comprises 15 residues. The germline gives CDR1 SGHTA, CDR2 FQGNSA. The CDR3 is CASSQYGGGQSYQYF. The CDR3 DNA reads as TGTGCCAGCAGCCAATATGGGGGGGGGCAATCTTACCAGTACTTC.

This clonotype was counted ten times or more. The chain recombines TRBV29-1 with TRBJ2-7; TRBD1 agrees at 10 bases. The CDR3 runs to 12 residues. The germline gives CDR1 SQVTM, CDR2 ANQGSEA. The V gene end was trimmed by 7 bases and the J gene end by 3 bases; junction bases not matched to a gene: 3. Here the CDR3 DNA reads TGCAGCGGGGGGGACAGGGGCTACGAGCAGTACTTC. The encoded protein is CSGGDRGYEQYF.

This clonotype was picked up many times. The V gene is TRBV27, the J gene TRBJ2-7; maybe TRBD2 (5 bases). Per the germline V gene, CDR1 is MNHEY and CDR2 is SMNVEV (reference sequence). There are 15 residues in the CDR3. The germline V and J ends were trimmed by 0 bases and 0 bases, with 9 bases remaining between them. The CDR3 DNA reads as TGTGCCAGCAGTTTATCAGAGGGTTTCTCCTACGAGCAGTACTTC. Translation: CASSLSEGFSYEQYF.

This clonotype was seen just once. A read error may explain this, as a much larger clone is one base away. This chain links TRBV29-1 with TRBJ2-2; TRBD1 might be the D (6 bases). The CDR3 covers 13 residues. Germline values: CDR1 SQVTM, CDR2 ANQGSEA. CDR3 region: CSVAPQGTGERFF. Written as DNA, the CDR3 is TGCAGCGTCGCGCCACAGGGCACCGGGGAGCGGTTTTTT.

This clonotype was recorded at least ten times. J is TRBJ2-1 and V is TRBV20-1, with TRBD2 identical over 10 bases. CDR1 DFQATT and CDR2 SNEGSKA come from the germline V gene (reference sequence). Losses at the gene ends were 5 bases for V and 0 bases for J; bases not matched to a gene: 4. The CDR3 loop spans 15 amino acids. The chain's CDR3 is CSASSGGHSYNEQFF. CDR3 nucleotide sequence: TGCAGTGCTTCTAGCGGGGGTCACTCCTACAATGAGCAGTTCTTC.

Ten or more counts support this clonotype. The chain recombines TRBV12-3 or TRBV12-4 with TRBJ1-5; D is ambiguous. The CDR3 covers 13 residues. With 3 bases removed from V and 6 bases from J, the gap between germline ends came to 9 bases. The CDR3 is CASSLGFSQPQHF. The CDR3 DNA reads as TGTGCCAGCAGTTTGGGTTTTTCTCAGCCCCAGCATTTT.

As regards this clonotype: A much larger clone is a single base away; this may be a read error. The gene calls are TRBV7-2 and TRBJ2-5; D is unresolved. Trimming took off 1 base at V and 11 bases at J, with 14 bases between the two ends. The length of the CDR3 is 13 residues. The germline V gene has CDR1 SGHTA and CDR2 FQGNSA. CDR3 in DNA: TGTGCCAGCAGCTTAGTACCGGCCTCTGAGCAGTACTTC. Protein: CASSLVPASEQYF.

The V gene is TRBV28, the J gene TRBJ1-5, with D tentatively TRBD1 (5 bases). Looked up from germline, CDR1 is MDHEN and CDR2 is SYDVKM. This CDR3 spans 14 amino acids. The ends were cut back, 7 bases at V and 7 bases at J, with 17 bases in the middle. The CDR3 bases are TGTGCCAGCACTGAACAGATGGGGGTACAGCCCCAGCATTTT. It encodes CASTEQMGVQPQHF.